This T cell receptor beta chain originates from a study of T-cell memory formation after mild COVID-19. Turning to the study itself: TCR clusters were largely donor specific. General observations from the study: CD4+ contracting clones were mainly CM and EM; CD8+ ones, EMRA.

About this clonotype itself: What it recognizes is unknown.

The germline CDR1 and CDR2 sequences are DFQATT and SNEGSKA (reference sequence). CDR3 length: 13 residues. The ends were cut back, 6 bases at V and 1 base at J, with 12 bases in the middle. Researchers used 5'RACE with constant-segment primers to make TCR alpha and TCR beta cDNA libraries that carry sample barcodes and UMIs. From the 5' RACE reads, TCRdb called clonotypes with MiXCR, one entry per CDR3 protein. The sample contains around 440,000 distinct CDR3 sequences, about 20% of which appear only once. The sequenced material came from PBMCs or a T cell subset sorted from them (not recorded which). The chain couples TRBV20-1 to TRBJ2-5, with D tentatively TRBD2 (6 bases). This TCR came from an adult woman who had mild COVID-19 (a few samples of this study predate the infection). Cell type and time point are not known. The chain's CDR3 is CSALLAIQETQYF. In DNA, the CDR3 is TGCAGTGCCTTGCTAGCGATCCAAGAGACCCAGTACTTC.